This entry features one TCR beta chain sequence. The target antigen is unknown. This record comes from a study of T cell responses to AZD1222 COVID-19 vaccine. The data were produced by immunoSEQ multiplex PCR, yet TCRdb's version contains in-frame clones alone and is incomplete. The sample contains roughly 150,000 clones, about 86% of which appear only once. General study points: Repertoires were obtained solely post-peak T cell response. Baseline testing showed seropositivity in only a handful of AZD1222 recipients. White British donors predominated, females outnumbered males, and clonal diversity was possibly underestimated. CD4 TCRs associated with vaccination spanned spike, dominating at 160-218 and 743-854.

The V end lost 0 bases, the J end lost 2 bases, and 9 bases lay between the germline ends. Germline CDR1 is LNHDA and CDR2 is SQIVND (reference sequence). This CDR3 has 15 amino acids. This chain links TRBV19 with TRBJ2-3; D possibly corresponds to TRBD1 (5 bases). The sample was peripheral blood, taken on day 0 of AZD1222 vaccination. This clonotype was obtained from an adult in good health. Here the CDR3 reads CASSIDQGFTDTQYF. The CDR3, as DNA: TGTGCCAGTAGTATAGACCAGGGATTCACAGATACGCAGTATTTT.